The 5 T cell receptor beta chains below all came from one sample that was sequenced in a study of T cells after yellow fever vaccination. TCRdb ran MiXCR on the 5' RACE reads and lists one entry per CDR3 protein. Of a few hundred thousand distinct CDR3 sequences listed, approximately 3.3% are singletons. The sequenced sample was CD4+ T cells sorted from PBMCs, obtained 10 days after the yellow fever booster vaccination. The receptors come from a man younger than 30 who received the YFV17D yellow fever vaccine.

This clonotype showed up many times. The DNA of the CDR3 is TGTGCCAGCTCACCGGGAGGGGATACTGAAGCTTTCTTT. Translation: CASSPGGDTEAFF. The genes are TRBV18 and TRBJ1-1; TRBD1 is a possible D gene (5 bases). The V end was cut by 3 bases, the J end by 5 bases, with 10 bases between. CDR1 is KGHSH, CDR2 LQKENI, per germline. This CDR3 spans 13 amino acids. Supplemented by reference TRBV18 and TRBJ1-1, the full variable domain reads NAGVMQNPRHLVRRRGQEARLRCSPMKGHSHVYWYRQLPEEGLKFMVYLQKENIIDESGMPKERFSAEFPKEGPSILRIQQVVRGDSAAYFCASSPGGDTEAFFGQGTRLTVV.

This clonotype has more than one count but fewer than ten. V gene TRBV5-4 combines with J gene TRBJ1-1, with D unresolved. This CDR3 is 11 amino acids long. Per germline, CDR1 SGHNT and CDR2 YYREEE (reference sequence). The ends were cut back, 1 base at V and 7 bases at J, with 5 bases in the middle. The CDR3 loop reads CASSLFGEAFF. CDR3 DNA sequence: TGTGCCAGCAGCTTGTTCGGTGAAGCTTTCTTT.

This clonotype was observed many times. This chain uses TRBV5-1 with TRBJ2-5; D assignment may be TRBD1 or TRBD2 (5 bases each). Germline-derived CDR1 and CDR2 are SGHRS and YFSETQ. The CDR3 is 13 amino acids. With 0 bases removed from V and 5 bases from J, the gap between germline ends came to 8 bases. The CDR3 nucleotides read TGCGCCAGCAGCTTGGTAGGGGACGAGACCCAGTACTTC. It encodes CASSLVGDETQYF. The entire variable domain, with the rest obtained from reference TRBV5-1 and TRBJ2-5, is as follows: KAGVTQTPRYLIKTRGQQVTLSCSPISGHRSVSWYQQTPGQGLQFLFEYFSETQRNKGNFPGRFSGRQFSNSRSEMNVSTLELGDSALYLCASSLVGDETQYFGPGTRLLVL.

This clonotype was observed many times. The V and J genes are TRBV12-3 or TRBV12-4 and TRBJ1-4, with D possibly TRBD1 on 6 matching bases. The CDR3 contains 14 residues. Trimming left V 6 bases short and J 7 bases short, with 15 bases between. The CDR3 loop reads CASREYTGIEKLFF. The CDR3 DNA is TGTGCCAGCAGGGAATATACAGGGATTGAAAAACTGTTTTTT.

V is TRBV6-2 or TRBV6-3 and J is TRBJ2-4; D is ambiguous. The CDR3 runs 16 residues. Trimming left V 2 bases short and J 0 bases short, with 11 bases between. CDR1 and CDR2 from the germline V gene are MNHEY and SVGEGT. CDR3 sequence (DNA): TGTGCCAGCAGTTACCTTCGCCGGGTAGCCAAAAACATTCAGTACTTC. Translated: CASSYLRRVAKNIQYF.